These T cell receptor beta chains were read from a single sample in a study of molecular identifiers for immune sequencing clone quantification. TCRdb passed the PCR reads through MiXCR, listing each CDR3 protein once. The profile shows 300,000 to 400,000 distinct CDR3 sequences, about 22% of them singletons. Sequenced material: naive CD8+ T cells from blood, with Jurkat cell RNA spiked in. These receptors all stem from a human donor in good health. Some libraries in this study had Jurkat cell RNA spiked in. CDR3s leave out the opening cysteine and the closing phenylalanine or tryptophan. A D gene is named only where the DNA matches it firmly.

d_call: .
j_call: TRBJ2-7
v_call: TRBV30
cdr3_aa: AWSWSYEQY

d_call: .
j_call: TRBJ2-3
v_call: TRBV2
cdr3_aa: ASSRRSTDTQY

d_call: TRBD2
j_call: TRBJ2-7
v_call: TRBV29-1
cdr3_aa: SVETSGDYEQY

d_call: .
j_call: TRBJ2-3
v_call: TRBV4-1
cdr3_aa: ASSHPRTQASTDTQY

d_call: TRBD1
j_call: TRBJ2-5
v_call: TRBV29-1
cdr3_aa: SVATQGPASAQY

d_call: .
j_call: TRBJ2-2
v_call: TRBV6-2/TRBV6-3
cdr3_aa: ASSYFGDGGELF

d_call: TRBD1
j_call: TRBJ1-2
v_call: TRBV9
cdr3_aa: ASSIPGQGDYGYT

d_call: .
j_call: TRBJ1-1
v_call: TRBV7-9
cdr3_aa: ASSQETVNTEAF

d_call: .
j_call: TRBJ2-7
v_call: TRBV30
cdr3_aa: AWSPLTQGSYEQY

d_call: TRBD2
j_call: TRBJ2-7
v_call: TRBV6-5
cdr3_aa: ASSYFAGDRYEQY

d_call: .
j_call: TRBJ1-4
v_call: TRBV30
cdr3_aa: AWSAGAASNEKLF

d_call: .
j_call: TRBJ2-7
v_call: TRBV7-6
cdr3_aa: ASSLTPGSYEQY

d_call: .
j_call: TRBJ1-1
v_call: TRBV7-2
cdr3_aa: ASRWGGYTAAF

d_call: .
j_call: TRBJ1-5
v_call: TRBV6-6
cdr3_aa: ASSYLTSGQPQH

d_call: .
j_call: TRBJ1-1
v_call: TRBV29-1
cdr3_aa: SVEGRGSRMNTEAF

d_call: .
j_call: TRBJ2-7
v_call: TRBV5-6
cdr3_aa: ASKVFGDEQY

d_call: TRBD2
j_call: TRBJ2-3
v_call: TRBV4-1
cdr3_aa: ASSQGRGGHFGPDTQY

d_call: .
j_call: TRBJ2-7
v_call: TRBV4-3
cdr3_aa: ASSQDAATAYEQY

d_call: .
j_call: TRBJ1-6
v_call: TRBV12-3/TRBV12-4
cdr3_aa: ASRPAVNSPLH

d_call: .
j_call: TRBJ1-1
v_call: TRBV5-1
cdr3_aa: ASSSIYGTEAF

d_call: TRBD2
j_call: TRBJ2-5
v_call: TRBV12-3/TRBV12-4
cdr3_aa: ASSFIPGGETQY

d_call: TRBD1
j_call: TRBJ2-7
v_call: TRBV5-6
cdr3_aa: ASSVRDRDIGYEQY

d_call: TRBD2
j_call: TRBJ2-3
v_call: TRBV30
cdr3_aa: AWSGGTQQALAGITDTQY

d_call: .
j_call: TRBJ2-7
v_call: TRBV10-3
cdr3_aa: AISESRDAYEQY

d_call: TRBD2
j_call: TRBJ2-7
v_call: TRBV4-1
cdr3_aa: ASSPGTSGATYEQY

d_call: .
j_call: TRBJ2-7
v_call: TRBV29-1
cdr3_aa: SVDGQGVPSDEQY

d_call: .
j_call: TRBJ2-2
v_call: TRBV9
cdr3_aa: ASSAPFGGAGLNTGELF

d_call: .
j_call: TRBJ2-5
v_call: TRBV6-2/TRBV6-3
cdr3_aa: ASTTWEHQETQY

d_call: .
j_call: TRBJ2-7
v_call: TRBV6-5
cdr3_aa: ASSYFGGNSYEQY

d_call: .
j_call: TRBJ2-5
v_call: TRBV27
cdr3_aa: ASSLFGEETQY

d_call: .
j_call: TRBJ1-5
v_call: TRBV12-3/TRBV12-4
cdr3_aa: ASSSAGSNQPQH

d_call: TRBD1
j_call: TRBJ2-7
v_call: TRBV4-1
cdr3_aa: ASSQQTRSSGGEQY

d_call: TRBD1
j_call: TRBJ2-7
v_call: TRBV6-5
cdr3_aa: ASKDRGAYEQY

d_call: .
j_call: TRBJ1-2
v_call: TRBV2
cdr3_aa: ASALDYGYT

d_call: TRBD2
j_call: TRBJ2-2
v_call: TRBV5-3
cdr3_aa: ASSAGLAGNTGELF

d_call: .
j_call: TRBJ2-5
v_call: TRBV18
cdr3_aa: ASSPELTETQY

d_call: TRBD1
j_call: TRBJ2-7
v_call: TRBV5-6
cdr3_aa: AGSPGTGLSYEQY

d_call: .
j_call: TRBJ1-2
v_call: TRBV29-1
cdr3_aa: SVPIPPGGYT

d_call: TRBD2
j_call: TRBJ2-5
v_call: TRBV5-1
cdr3_aa: ASSFGGAAKEETQY

d_call: TRBD2
j_call: TRBJ2-7
v_call: TRBV29-1
cdr3_aa: SVVLAGGYEQY

d_call: .
j_call: TRBJ1-1
v_call: TRBV7-9
cdr3_aa: ASSLVGAGTEAF

d_call: .
j_call: TRBJ1-1
v_call: TRBV30
cdr3_aa: AWSWGNTEAF

d_call: .
j_call: TRBJ1-5
v_call: TRBV20-1
cdr3_aa: SATDISNQPQH

d_call: TRBD1
j_call: TRBJ1-5
v_call: TRBV27
cdr3_aa: ASSTGAGQPQH

d_call: .
j_call: TRBJ1-6
v_call: TRBV30
cdr3_aa: AWSVESSYNSPLH

d_call: .
j_call: TRBJ2-7
v_call: TRBV5-1
cdr3_aa: ASSLLVGGPYEQY